These 30 T cell receptor beta chains originate from one sample sequenced in a study of shared clonotypes between healthy human individuals. Here immunoSEQ multiplex PCR was the method, and the copy in TCRdb shows in-frame clones only, minus some. The table includes about 2 million clones, around 95% detected once. Sequences were obtained from naive CD4+ T cells sorted from blood. The subset is: CD45RA+ positively selected. The receptor source for this set is a man younger than 35 in good health.

V and J are TRBV15 and TRBJ2-7; D possibly corresponds to TRBD1 (5 bases). In germline, CDR1 is LNHNV, CDR2 YYDKDF (reference sequence). Between the trimmed V and J ends, which lost 3 bases and 3 bases, there was a span of 12 bases. The CDR3 is 14 amino acids. The DNA for the CDR3 is TGTGCCACCAGCAGGGCATCCGACAGCTACGAGCAGTACTTC. The encoded protein is CATSRASDSYEQYF. Full variable domain (missing parts from reference TRBV15 and TRBJ2-7): DAMVIQNPRYQVTQFGKPVTLSCSQTLNHNVMYWYQQKSSQAPKLLFHYYDKDFNNEADTPDNFQSRRPNTSFCFLDIRSPGLGDTAMYLCATSRASDSYEQYFGPGTRLTVT.

The V call is TRBV19, the J call TRBJ1-3; D not certain. Germline CDR1 and CDR2: LNHDA and SQIVND (reference sequence). The CDR3 is 13 amino acids. The V end lost 2 bases, the J end lost 3 bases, and 5 bases lay between the germline ends. The CDR3 loop is CASSITDGNTIYF. CDR3 bases: TGTGCCAGTAGTATAACAGATGGAAACACCATATATTTT.

The genes are TRBV27 and TRBJ1-2, with 8 bases matching TRBD1. This CDR3 comprises 15 residues. The germline CDR1 and CDR2 sequences are MNHEY and SMNVEV (reference sequence). Trimming at V came to 3 bases and at J to 2 bases, leaving 5 bases not matched to a gene. CDR3 loop: CASSFYGQGNYGYTF. The CDR3 DNA is TGTGCCAGCAGTTTTTACGGACAGGGAAACTATGGCTACACCTTC.

This sequence joins TRBV18 and TRBJ2-3; D remains ambiguous. Germline V CDR1 and CDR2: KGHSH, LQKENI. With 2 bases removed from V and 0 bases from J, the gap between germline ends came to 9 bases. The CDR3 is made up of 15 amino acids. As DNA, the CDR3 is TGTGCCAGCTCACCAGATGGCGGTAGCACAGATACGCAGTATTTT. This translates into CASSPDGGSTDTQYF.

V and J are TRBV5-1 and TRBJ1-6; 7 bases match TRBD1. In germline, CDR1 is SGHRS, CDR2 YFSETQ. The trim removed 0 bases at V and 6 bases at J, leaving 6 bases unmatched. This CDR3 is 16 amino acids long. CDR3 region: CASSLGAEGANSPLHF. In DNA form, the CDR3 reads TGCGCCAGCAGCTTGGGGGCAGAGGGGGCTAATTCACCCCTCCACTTT. Looking up the rest from reference TRBV5-1 and TRBJ1-6 gives the full variable domain: KAGVTQTPRYLIKTRGQQVTLSCSPISGHRSVSWYQQTPGQGLQFLFEYFSETQRNKGNFPGRFSGRQFSNSRSEMNVSTLELGDSALYLCASSLGAEGANSPLHFGNGTRLTVT.

Comments on this clone: Other nucleotide sequences from this sample produce the same CDR3. The chain carries TRBV7-2 and TRBJ1-1; 7 nucleotides agree with TRBD1. The CDR3 has 14 residues. CDR1 SGHTA and CDR2 FQGNSA come from the germline V gene. The trim removed 1 base at V and 4 bases at J, leaving 3 bases unmatched. As DNA, the CDR3 is TGTGCCAGCAGCTTAGACAGGGGAGGCACTGAAGCTTTCTTT. Translated: CASSLDRGGTEAFF.

A single count supports this clone. The V call is TRBV11-2, the J call TRBJ1-4, with D perhaps matching TRBD1 (5 bases). Germline V gives CDR1 SGHAT, CDR2 FQNNGV. CDR3 size: 14 residues. V gave up 11 bases and J gave up 0 bases, with 13 bases separating them. In nucleotides, the CDR3 is TGTGCCCACGAGGAAGGGGCAACTAATGAAAAACTGTTTTTT. Protein sequence: CAHEEGATNEKLFF.

This sequence joins TRBV2 and TRBJ2-7; D is ambiguous. Germline V gene data show CDR1 as SNHLY and CDR2 as FYNNEI. The CDR3 length is 12 residues. Trimming pared 0 bases from V and 5 bases from J, leaving 5 bases between. As DNA, the CDR3 is TGTGCCAGCAGTGAAGCCATACACGAGCAGTACTTC. Protein sequence: CASSEAIHEQYF. Full variable domain (remainder filled in from reference TRBV2 and TRBJ2-7): EPEVTQTPSHQVTQMGQEVILRCVPISNHLYFYWYRQILGQKVEFLVSFYNNEISEKSEIFDDQFSVERPDGSNFTLKIRSTKLEDSAMYFCASSEAIHEQYFGPGTRLTVT.

J is TRBJ1-2 and V is TRBV23-1; no clear D gene. TRBV23-1 carries the ORF label, with uncertain function. The CDR3 extends over 14 amino acids. V lost 2 bases and J lost 4, with 11 bases in between. The chain's CDR3 is CASSQGDRPYGYTF. The CDR3 nucleotides are TGCGCCAGCAGTCAAGGGGATAGGCCCTATGGCTACACCTTC.

This chain joins TRBV4-3 and TRBJ2-7, with 8 bases fitting TRBD1. Per the germline V gene, CDR1 is LGHNA and CDR2 is YSLEER. J lost 5 bases, V lost 1 base, and 4 bases had no gene match. This CDR3 has 14 residues. CDR3 bases: TGCGCCAGCAGCCAAGGACAGGGGATAAACGAGCAGTACTTC. Protein: CASSQGQGINEQYF.

The gene calls are TRBV9 and TRBJ1-4; 7 bases agree with TRBD1. With V trimmed by 4 bases and J by 4 bases, 4 bases remained unmatched. Germline CDR1 is SGDLS and CDR2 is YYNGEE. CDR3 length equals 14 residues. CDR3 sequence (DNA): TGTGCCAGCAGCCCGGGGGACAGTAATGAAAAACTGTTTTTT. Amino acids: CASSPGDSNEKLFF.

The genes are TRBV18 and TRBJ1-2; D is perhaps TRBD1 (5 bases). The CDR3 length is 12 residues. V lost 5 bases and J 6 bases, leaving 10 bases between the germline ends. Germline CDR1 KGHSH, CDR2 LQKENI. CDR3 sequence (DNA): TGTGCCAGCTCATGGGGAGGGGATGGCTACACCTTC. Translating it yields CASSWGGDGYTF.

This rearrangement joins TRBV2 to TRBJ1-2; 7 nucleotides align to TRBD1. Germline CDR1 reads SNHLY; CDR2 reads FYNNEI. This CDR3 has 15 residues. The V segment lost 6 bases and the J segment 0 bases; nucleotides outside the gene matches: 7. CDR3 region: CASSAQGSSNYGYTF. The CDR3 DNA reads as TGTGCCAGCAGCGCACAGGGGTCCTCTAACTATGGCTACACCTTC.

V is TRBV6-6 and J is TRBJ1-4, with TRBD1 matching over 7 bases. After removal of 0 bases from V and 2 bases from J, the junction contained 0 bases not matched to a gene. CDR3 length: 15 residues. Germline CDR1 reads MNHNY; CDR2 reads SVGAGI (reference sequence). CDR3 amino acids: CASSYSTGTNEKLFF. CDR3 nucleotide sequence: TGTGCCAGCAGTTACTCGACAGGGACTAATGAAAAACTGTTTTTT.

The chain has TRBV5-6 and TRBJ2-2; 9 bases are a match to TRBD1. CDR1 and CDR2 from the germline V gene are SGHDT and YYEEEE. The CDR3 sequence is 17 residues long. With V trimmed by 1 base and J by 2 bases, 6 bases remained unmatched. In DNA, the CDR3 is TGTGCCAGCAGCTTGAGACGGACAGGGGTCAACACCGGGGAGCTGTTTTTT. Its translation is CASSLRRTGVNTGELFF. The variable domain in full, with the rest retrieved from reference TRBV5-6 and TRBJ2-2, is DAGVTQSPTHLIKTRGQQVTLRCSPKSGHDTVSWYQQALGQGPQFIFQYYEEEERQRGNFPDRFSGHQFPNYSSELNVNALLLGDSALYLCASSLRRTGVNTGELFFGEGSRLTVL.

The chain has TRBV6-1 and TRBJ2-3, with a tentative D call TRBD1 (5 bases). Germline assignment: CDR1 MNHNS and CDR2 SASEGT. V gave up 8 bases and J gave up 3 bases, with 15 bases separating them. The CDR3 consists of 14 residues. The CDR3 sequence: CASLGDLLTDTQYF. The CDR3 DNA is TGTGCCAGCTTAGGGGATTTGTTAACAGATACGCAGTATTTT.

This clone was recorded only once. The J gene is TRBJ1-6, the V gene TRBV7-2; no firm D call. Trimming took 0 bases from V and 8 from J, leaving 11 bases between them. This CDR3 has 15 amino acids. Germline assignment: CDR1 SGHTA and CDR2 FQGNSA. CDR3 DNA sequence: TGTGCCAGCAGCTTAGCGCCCAATGTTGATTCACCCCTCCACTTT. Translation gives CASSLAPNVDSPLHF.

The chain carries TRBV5-6 and TRBJ2-1; the match to TRBD2 covers 8 bases. Per germline, CDR1 SGHDT and CDR2 YYEEEE. V trimming: 0 bases; J trimming: 6 bases; junction bases outside the gene matches: 11. The CDR3 consists of 17 residues. The DNA of the CDR3 is TGTGCCAGCAGCTTGGGGCCGGCGGGAGGCCTCCCCAATGAGCAGTTCTTC. Amino acids: CASSLGPAGGLPNEQFF.

The chain combines TRBV30 with TRBJ1-5; TRBD1 is a possible D gene (5 bases). Trimming cost V 2 bases and J 3 bases, with 14 bases left between them. The CDR3 is made up of 15 amino acids. Germline assignment: CDR1 GTSNPN and CDR2 SVGIG (reference sequence). In DNA, the CDR3 is TGTGCCTGGAGTCCTACGAGACAGTCCAATCAGCCCCAGCATTTT. Residues: CAWSPTRQSNQPQHF.

CDR3 region: CASSEYRSFANTGELFF. The DNA for the CDR3 is TGTGCCAGCAGTGAATACAGGTCGTTCGCGAACACCGGGGAGCTGTTTTTT. The chain has TRBV2 and TRBJ2-2, with D tentatively TRBD1 (5 bases). V was trimmed by 2 bases and J by 0 bases, leaving 13 bases between them. The CDR3 is 17 residues long. CDR1 and CDR2 from the germline V gene are SNHLY and FYNNEI.

The chain joins TRBV6-6 to TRBJ2-5, with 11 bases identical to TRBD2. Germline loops: CDR1 MNHNY, CDR2 SVGAGI (reference sequence). J lost 5 bases, V lost 6 bases, and 11 bases had no gene match. CDR3 length: 16 amino acids. The chain's CDR3 is CASSPPGSGRGETQYF. The CDR3 nucleotides are TGTGCCAGCAGCCCCCCGGGTAGCGGGAGGGGGGAGACCCAGTACTTC.

The V gene is TRBV18, the J gene TRBJ1-1; perhaps TRBD1 as D (5 bases). Germline assignment: CDR1 KGHSH and CDR2 LQKENI. Trimming shortened V by 3 bases and J by 6 bases, and 17 bases separated the two germline ends. The CDR3 is 15 amino acids. The CDR3 spells CASSPEHRGRAEAFF. DNA for the CDR3: TGTGCCAGCTCACCCGAACACCGGGGCCGGGCTGAAGCTTTCTTT.

The chain is built from TRBV2 and TRBJ2-7; 8 nucleotides match TRBD1. The ends lost 6 bases at V and 5 bases at J; junction bases unmatched: 9. Germline V gives CDR1 SNHLY, CDR2 FYNNEI. The CDR3 loop spans 14 amino acids. CDR3 in amino acids: CASRMTGTGDEQYF. CDR3 coding DNA: TGTGCCAGCAGAATGACCGGGACAGGTGACGAGCAGTACTTC.

The chain links TRBV27 to TRBJ2-2; 7 bases match TRBD2. The CDR3 runs to 16 residues. Germline V gives CDR1 MNHEY, CDR2 SMNVEV (reference sequence). The junction had 11 bases not matched to a gene; V was cut back by 5 bases and J by 5 bases. CDR3 bases: TGTGCCAGCAGTCCCTGGGGGGGGTCTGGAACCGGGGAGCTGTTTTTT. This codes for CASSPWGGSGTGELFF.

This rearrangement joins TRBV7-9 to TRBJ1-3; perhaps TRBD1 as D (6 bases). The CDR3 covers 16 residues. The V end lost 8 bases, the J end lost 2 bases, and 19 bases lay between the germline ends. Germline assignment: CDR1 SEHNR and CDR2 FQNEAQ (reference sequence). CDR3 in amino acids: CASLLLGAGAGNTIYF. The CDR3 nucleotides read TGTGCCAGCCTACTTTTAGGGGCAGGGGCTGGAAACACCATATATTTT. Combining the CDR3 with reference TRBV7-9 and TRBJ1-3 gives the whole variable domain DTGVSQNPRHKITKRGQNVTFRCDPISEHNRLYWYRQTLGQGPEFLTYFQNEAQLEKSRLLSDRFSAERPKGSFSTLEIQRTEQGDSAMYLCASLLLGAGAGNTIYFGEGSWLTVV.

The chain combines TRBV19 with TRBJ1-2, with D unresolved. The CDR3 covers 14 residues. V dropped 6 bases and J dropped 0 bases, with 11 bases sitting between them. Per germline, CDR1 LNHDA and CDR2 SQIVND (reference sequence). The CDR3 loop is CASSAEGSNYGYTF. CDR3 coding DNA: TGTGCCAGTAGCGCCGAGGGATCTAACTATGGCTACACCTTC. The full variable domain, rest sourced from reference TRBV19 and TRBJ1-2, is DGGITQSPKYLFRKEGQNVTLSCEQNLNHDAMYWYRQDPGQGLRLIYYSQIVNDFQKGDIAEGYSVSREKKESFPLTVTSAQKNPTAFYLCASSAEGSNYGYTFGSGTRLTVV.

The CDR3 coding sequence is TGTGCCAGCAGCCCCGGGACAGGTCCCTACAATGAGCAGTTCTTC. This codes for CASSPGTGPYNEQFF. The chain couples TRBV9 to TRBJ2-1; 8 bases fit TRBD1. There are 15 residues in the CDR3. Germline loops: CDR1 SGDLS, CDR2 YYNGEE. V shed 4 bases and J 2 bases; nucleotides not matched to a gene: 5.

This chain joins TRBV6-1 and TRBJ1-4; D is undetermined. Germline V gives CDR1 MNHNS, CDR2 SASEGT. The V end was cut by 4 bases, the J end by 4 bases, with 10 bases between. The CDR3 consists of 14 residues. CDR3 amino acids: CASSAAAYNEKLFF. CDR3 nucleotides: TGTGCCAGCAGTGCGGCGGCTTATAATGAAAAACTGTTTTTT.

This clone was counted once. The chain is built from TRBV6-5 and TRBJ1-4; a possible D gene is TRBD1 (6 bases). V was clipped by 7 bases and J by 3 bases, with 15 bases between them. The CDR3 has 15 amino acids. Germline CDR1 MNHEY, CDR2 SVGAGI. CDR3 sequence reads: CASTRPGQANEKLFF. The CDR3 nucleotides read TGTGCCAGCACCCGACCGGGACAAGCTAATGAAAAACTGTTTTTT.

The chain recombines TRBV7-3 with TRBJ1-1, with D hard to call. The CDR3 consists of 13 residues. Germline CDR1 and CDR2: SGHTA and FQGTGA. Trimming removed 0 bases from V and 3 bases from J, with 5 bases in between. CDR3: CASSLTTDTEAFF. The CDR3, as DNA: TGTGCCAGCAGCTTAACGACCGACACTGAAGCTTTCTTT.